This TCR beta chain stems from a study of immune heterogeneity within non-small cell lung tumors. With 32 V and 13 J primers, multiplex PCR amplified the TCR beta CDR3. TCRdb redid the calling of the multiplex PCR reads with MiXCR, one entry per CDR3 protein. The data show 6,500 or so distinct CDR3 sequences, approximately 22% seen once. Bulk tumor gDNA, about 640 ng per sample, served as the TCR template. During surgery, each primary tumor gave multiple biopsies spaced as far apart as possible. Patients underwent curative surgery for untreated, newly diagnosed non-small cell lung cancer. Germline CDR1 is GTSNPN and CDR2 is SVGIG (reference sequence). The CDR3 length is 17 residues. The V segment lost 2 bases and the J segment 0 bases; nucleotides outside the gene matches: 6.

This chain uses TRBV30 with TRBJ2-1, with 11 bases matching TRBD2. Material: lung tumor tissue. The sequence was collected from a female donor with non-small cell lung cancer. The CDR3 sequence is CAWSSASGRPSYNEQFF. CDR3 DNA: TGTGCCTGGAGTTCGGCTAGCGGGAGGCCCTCCTACAATGAGCAGTTCTTC.